The rows below give T cell receptor beta chains drawn from one sample of a study of neurological immune-mediated disorders. MiXCR, run by TCRdb on the 5' RACE reads, gives a single entry per CDR3 protein. The sample lists some 100,000 distinct CDR3 sequences, less than 15% occurring once. Material: PBMCs. These receptors originate from a female donor with HTLV-1-associated myelopathy (HAM/TSP). The CDR3 runs from the conserved cysteine through the conserved F or W. A D gene is named only where the DNA matches it firmly. Not every row has a clone size; where given, it reads once, few, many or a size class.

abundance: many
d_gene: TRBD1
j_gene: TRBJ1-3
v_gene: TRBV5-5
CDR3aa: CASSLQGAAGNTIYF
CDR3nt: TGTGCCAGCAGCTTACAGGGGGCGGCTGGAAACACCATATATTTT

abundance: many
d_gene: TRBD1
j_gene: TRBJ2-1
v_gene: TRBV20-1
CDR3aa: CSARDRRSGEQFF
CDR3nt: TGCAGTGCTAGGGACAGGCGGTCCGGGGAGCAGTTCTTC

abundance: many
d_gene: TRBD2
j_gene: TRBJ2-2
v_gene: TRBV5-1
CDR3aa: CASRTRSQRGTGELFF
CDR3nt: TGCGCCAGCAGGACGAGGAGCCAGCGGGGGACCGGGGAGCTGTTTTTT

abundance: many
d_gene: -
j_gene: TRBJ2-7
v_gene: TRBV12-3/TRBV12-4
CDR3aa: CASGETGADYEQYF
CDR3nt: TGTGCCAGCGGCGAGACAGGAGCCGACTACGAGCAGTACTTC

abundance: many
d_gene: -
j_gene: TRBJ2-1
v_gene: TRBV5-1
CDR3aa: CASSLGGTRYNEQFF
CDR3nt: TGCGCCAGCAGCTTGGGTGGGACACGTTACAATGAGCAGTTCTTC

abundance: many
d_gene: TRBD2
j_gene: TRBJ2-5
v_gene: TRBV27
CDR3aa: CASSLGAGGQETQYF
CDR3nt: TGTGCCAGCAGTTTAGGGGCGGGGGGGCAAGAGACCCAGTACTTC

abundance: many
d_gene: -
j_gene: TRBJ2-3
v_gene: TRBV5-1
CDR3aa: CASSETEDTQYF
CDR3nt: TGCGCCAGCAGCGAAACGGAGGATACGCAGTATTTT

abundance: many
d_gene: -
j_gene: TRBJ2-3
v_gene: TRBV5-1
CDR3aa: CASSSTLTDTQYF
CDR3nt: TGCGCCAGCAGCTCGACCCTCACAGATACGCAGTATTTT

abundance: many
d_gene: TRBD1
j_gene: TRBJ2-7
v_gene: TRBV29-1
CDR3aa: CSVELTGGIDYEQYF
CDR3nt: TGCAGCGTTGAGCTTACAGGGGGCATAGACTACGAGCAGTACTTC

abundance: -
d_gene: -
j_gene: TRBJ2-7
v_gene: TRBV5-1
CDR3aa: CASSPWWQDRDEQYF
CDR3nt: TGCGCCAGCAGCCCGTGGTGGCAGGACAGAGACGAGCAGTACTTC